Below are 5 T cell receptor beta chains sequenced from a single sample in a study of blood T cell repertoires in COVID-19. TCRdb's copy holds only in-frame clones and misses some; the assay was immunoSEQ multiplex PCR. The sample lists 55,000 or so clones, roughly 86% occurring once. Source material: peripheral blood. These receptors were taken from a man in his sixties with active COVID-19.

This clone has just one count. J is TRBJ2-1 and V is TRBV28; TRBD2 matches 8 bases. The V gene end was trimmed by 6 bases and the J gene end by 12 bases; junction bases not matched to a gene: 7. CDR3 length equals 12 residues. Germline V gene lookup returns CDR1 MDHEN and CDR2 SYDVKM. The CDR3 loop reads CASSRSGTVQFF. CDR3 bases: TGTGCCAGCAGCCGTAGCGGGACGGTGCAGTTCTTC.

The chain employs TRBV6-6 and TRBJ2-5; D uncertain. With 4 bases removed from V and 0 bases from J, the gap between germline ends came to 6 bases. The CDR3 is made up of 13 amino acids. In germline, CDR1 is MNHNY, CDR2 SVGAGI (reference sequence). This chain's CDR3 is CASSFRDQETQYF. CDR3 DNA sequence: TGTGCCAGCAGTTTCCGGGACCAAGAGACCCAGTACTTC.

This clone was counted between two and nine times. The rearrangement joins TRBV7-8 to TRBJ2-1, with 10 bases aligning to TRBD2. The CDR3 loop spans 15 amino acids. V lost 3 bases and J lost 12; bases outside the gene matches: 11. CDR1 and CDR2 (germline): SGHVS, FQNEAQ. This CDR3 is CASSLLAGVGDGQFF. CDR3 in DNA: TGTGCCAGCAGCTTGCTAGCGGGAGTCGGAGATGGGCAGTTCTTC.

V gene TRBV21-1 combines with J gene TRBJ2-7; the table's D call TRBD1 went unverified against the DNA. TRBV21-1 has pseudogene status. The CDR3 length is 15 residues. This CDR3 is CASSEGLGARHEQYF. CDR3 bases: TGTGCCAGCAGCGAGGGGCTGGGGGCGCGGCACGAGCAGTACTTC.

This clone was counted a single time. The CDR3 DNA sequence: TGCGCCAGCAGACCCCGAGCCTCGGCCCAGTACTTC. As protein: CASRPRASAQYF. The gene calls are TRBV10-2 and TRBJ2-5; no definite D call. V lost 6 bases and J lost 9, with 14 bases in between. The CDR3 loop spans 12 amino acids. Germline values: CDR1 WSHSY, CDR2 SAAADI.